This T cell receptor (beta chain) was found in a study of long-term antiretroviral therapy in people with HIV. The germline gives CDR1 SGHVS, CDR2 FNYEAQ. This CDR3 comprises 17 residues. Losses at the gene ends were 1 base for V and 3 bases for J; bases not matched to a gene: 3. Concerning this clone itself: The antigen remains unidentified.

Everyone in the study who had HIV was treated in the United States. Investigators performed immunoSEQ version v3.0 at survey level. The repertoire was sequenced with immunoSEQ multiplex PCR; TCRdb's copy has only in-frame clones and lacks some. In the table there are about 27,000 clones, roughly 85% of which are singletons. General study results and limits: Diversity remained lower than transplant donor controls, even though it increased after ART.

Here the sequenced sample was unsorted PBMCs, taken 2.3 years after starting antiretroviral therapy. The chain joins TRBV7-6 to TRBJ2-6; 10 bases fit TRBD1. The TCR comes from a man aged 35 to 55 with HIV. As DNA, the CDR3 is TGTGCCAGCAGCTTAGGACAGGGGGCCGGTGGGGCCAACGTCCTGACTTTC. Translated, it gives CASSLGQGAGGANVLTF.